This T cell receptor beta chain was documented in a study of blood T cell repertoires in COVID-19. Study in general: The United States, Italy and Spain supplied acute and convalescent COVID-19 samples. In each case, the material was cDNA or gDNA derived from T cells, B-cell-depleted T cells, or PBMCs.

Original processing methods: Estimated nucleated cell counts came from reference gene primer amplification. Clones were sequenced by immunoSEQ multiplex PCR, and TCRdb holds only the in-frame ones, with some missing. The V and J calls and the clone size are those of that table, but D and trimming were determined from the DNA. The sample lists roughly 220,000 clones; approximately 81% were seen once. Germline assignment: CDR1 MDHEN and CDR2 SYDVKM. V was clipped by 3 bases and J by 2 bases, with 8 bases between them. The CDR3 is 13 residues long. Sequenced material: peripheral blood. The receptor was derived from a man in his thirties or forties with active or convalescent COVID-19. The gene calls are TRBV28 and TRBJ2-7; D unresolved. The CDR3 loop is CASSFSPTYEQYF. The CDR3 DNA reads as TGTGCCAGCAGTTTTTCCCCAACCTACGAGCAGTACTTC. The full variable domain, in which reference TRBV28 and TRBJ2-7 provide the parts outside the CDR3, is DVKVTQSSRYLVKRTGEKVFLECVQDMDHENMFWYRQDPGLGLRLIYFSYDVKMKEKGDIPEGYSVSREKKERFSLILESASTNQTSMYLCASSFSPTYEQYFGPGTRLTVT.